Following are 11 T cell receptor beta chains from one sample sequenced in a study of spatial heterogeneity in lung cancer. The time point was: sample taken at primary tumor resection. TCRs were sequenced from unsorted whole RNA of tumor, nontumor lung or PBMC. Each CDR3 protein gets one entry after TCRdb re-called the 5' RACE reads with MiXCR. The table shows under 100,000 distinct CDR3 sequences, with approximately 8.2% occurring only once. Source: PBMCs, taken at surgery. These receptors came from a male donor with early-stage non-small cell lung cancer.

The V gene is TRBV2, the J gene TRBJ2-5; D is unresolved. Germline lookup yields CDR1 SNHLY and CDR2 FYNNEI. The V end was cut by 7 bases, the J end by 2 bases, with 8 bases between. This CDR3 spans 12 amino acids. DNA for the CDR3: TGTGCCAGCATGACCGCTCAAGAGACCCAGTACTTC. It codes for CASMTAQETQYF.

The table lists this clonotype with many counts. The rearrangement links TRBV28 to TRBJ1-4; no clear D gene. Trimming stripped 1 base from V and 8 bases from J, with 5 bases between. This CDR3 is built from 12 residues. Germline CDR1 is MDHEN and CDR2 is SYDVKM. The CDR3, as DNA: TGTGCCAGCAGTTTATCTGACGAAAAACTGTTTTTT. It is translated as CASSLSDEKLFF.

This chain links TRBV30 with TRBJ2-3; no definite D call. CDR3 length equals 12 residues. Germline values: CDR1 GTSNPN, CDR2 SVGIG (reference sequence). The V end was cut by 2 bases, the J end by 0 bases, with 3 bases between. The CDR3 region has the DNA TGTGCCTGGAGTACTAGCACAGATACGCAGTATTTT. The encoded protein is CAWSTSTDTQYF.

This clonotype was seen a handful of times. This chain connects TRBV4-2 to TRBJ2-5; D gene unclear. The CDR3 is 13 amino acids. Germline CDR1 and CDR2: LGHNA and YNFKEQ. The V end lost 4 bases, the J end lost 5 bases, and 11 bases lay between the germline ends. The CDR3 is CASSPHPLETQYF. In DNA, the CDR3 is TGTGCCAGCAGCCCCCACCCGTTGGAGACCCAGTACTTC.

The gene calls are TRBV25-1 and TRBJ2-1; unclear D gene. This CDR3 is 10 amino acids long. In germline, CDR1 is MGHDK, CDR2 SYGVNS. Trimming took 3 bases from V and 8 from J, leaving 2 bases between them. The chain's CDR3 is CASSDYEQFF. The CDR3 nucleotides are TGTGCCAGCAGTGACTATGAGCAGTTCTTC.

In its sample, this clonotype was seen many times. This chain links TRBV7-9 with TRBJ2-6; D remains unclear. V was shortened by 5 bases and J by 14 bases, with 13 bases between the two germline ends. The CDR3 runs 12 residues. The germline V gene encodes CDR1 SEHNR and CDR2 FQNEAQ (reference sequence). For the CDR3, the DNA is TGTGCCAGCAGCCCCGCAGCCGACATCCTGACTTTC. Residues: CASSPAADILTF.

This clonotype was seen more than once but under ten times. This sequence joins TRBV6-1 and TRBJ1-5; no definite D call. This CDR3 has 14 amino acids. Trimming removed 4 bases at V and 3 bases at J, with 10 bases between. Germline loops: CDR1 MNHNS, CDR2 SASEGT. The DNA of the CDR3 is TGTGCCAGCAGTGTCGCGAGGATCAATCAGCCCCAGCATTTT. Protein: CASSVARINQPQHF.

The chain has TRBV9 and TRBJ2-3, with D maybe TRBD2 (6 bases). CDR3 length: 15 amino acids. The germline gives CDR1 SGDLS, CDR2 YYNGEE. The ends were cut back, 0 bases at V and 2 bases at J, with 10 bases in the middle. CDR3 region: CASSVGGVDTDTQYF. Written as DNA, the CDR3 is TGTGCCAGCAGCGTAGGCGGGGTAGACACAGATACGCAGTATTTT. Complete variable domain (other parts from reference TRBV9 and TRBJ2-3): DSGVTQTPKHLITATGQRVTLRCSPRSGDLSVYWYQQSLDQGLQFLIQYYNGEERAKGNILERFSAQQFPDLHSELNLSSLELGDSALYFCASSVGGVDTDTQYFGPGTRLTVL.

This clonotype was seen ten or more times. The chain couples TRBV29-1 to TRBJ2-1; the D gene is possibly TRBD2 (6 bases). From germline, CDR1 is SQVTM and CDR2 ANQGSEA. CDR3 length: 14 residues. The V and J ends lost 5 bases and 6 bases respectively, with 17 bases between them. The CDR3 reads CSVLQNRDFNEQFF. The CDR3 region has the DNA TGCAGCGTTCTCCAAAACCGGGACTTCAATGAGCAGTTCTTC.

The J gene is TRBJ2-1, the V gene TRBV3-1; D possibly corresponds to TRBD1 (5 bases). Per germline, CDR1 LGHDT and CDR2 YNNKEL (reference sequence). The V end was cut by 8 bases, the J end by 9 bases, with 14 bases between. The CDR3 loop spans 12 amino acids. CDR3 DNA sequence: TGTGCCAGCCGCCGGCAGGGTGGTGAGCAGTTCTTC. This sequence encodes CASRRQGGEQFF.

At least ten counts were recorded for this clonotype. The V and J genes are TRBV12-3 or TRBV12-4 and TRBJ1-5; unclear D gene. The length of the CDR3 is 12 residues. V gave up 8 bases and J gave up 5 bases, with 10 bases separating them. CDR3 loop: CASGLHHQPQHF. The CDR3 DNA follows: TGTGCCAGCGGGCTTCATCATCAGCCCCAGCATTTT.